This T cell receptor beta chain was found in a study of cytomegalovirus exposure and HLA in healthy donors. At the level of the study: In an earlier analysis, approximately 120 million unique TCR beta sequences were found from some 200 million T cells. Overall study findings and caveats: For most subjects, TCR beta sequences were reported to predict HLA-A and HLA-B alleles with accuracy. The Asian-associated ancestry cluster reportedly had fewer N-insertions than the approximately 700-donor mean in a later analysis.

It was with 60 Vbeta and 13 Jbeta primers that the PCR ran. Profiling relied on immunoSEQ multiplex PCR, and the TCRdb table lists in-frame clones only, not all of them. The table lists around 150,000 clones, roughly two thirds of them singletons. This clone was counted a few times. No antigen is known for it. The V segment lost 6 bases and the J segment 2 bases; nucleotides outside the gene matches: 4. Germline lookup yields CDR1 MNHEY and CDR2 SVGAGI. The CDR3 spans 13 residues. The clonotype comes from a male donor in good health and CMV-seronegative. Sequencing was carried out using PBMCs. This chain joins TRBV6-5 and TRBJ2-7, with 7 bases identical to TRBD1. Here the CDR3 reads CASRRDRAYEQYF. CDR3 nucleotide sequence: TGTGCCAGCAGAAGAGACAGGGCCTACGAGCAGTACTTC.